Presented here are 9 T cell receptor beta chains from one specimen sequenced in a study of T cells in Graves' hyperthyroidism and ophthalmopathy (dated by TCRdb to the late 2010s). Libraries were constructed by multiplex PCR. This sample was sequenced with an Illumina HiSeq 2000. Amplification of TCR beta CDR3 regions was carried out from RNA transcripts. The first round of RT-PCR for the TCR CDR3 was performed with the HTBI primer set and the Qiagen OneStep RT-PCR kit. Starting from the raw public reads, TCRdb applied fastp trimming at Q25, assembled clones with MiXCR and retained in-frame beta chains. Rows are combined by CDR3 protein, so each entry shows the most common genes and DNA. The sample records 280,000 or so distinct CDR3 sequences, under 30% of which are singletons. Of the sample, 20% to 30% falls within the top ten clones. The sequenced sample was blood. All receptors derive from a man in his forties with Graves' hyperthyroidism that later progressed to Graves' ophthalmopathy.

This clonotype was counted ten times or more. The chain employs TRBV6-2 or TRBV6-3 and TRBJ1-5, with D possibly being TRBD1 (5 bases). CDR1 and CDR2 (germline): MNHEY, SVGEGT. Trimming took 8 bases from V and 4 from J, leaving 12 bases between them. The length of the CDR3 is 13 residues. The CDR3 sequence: CASDRGFNQPQHF. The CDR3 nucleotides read TGTGCCAGCGACCGGGGGTTTAATCAGCCCCAGCATTTT.

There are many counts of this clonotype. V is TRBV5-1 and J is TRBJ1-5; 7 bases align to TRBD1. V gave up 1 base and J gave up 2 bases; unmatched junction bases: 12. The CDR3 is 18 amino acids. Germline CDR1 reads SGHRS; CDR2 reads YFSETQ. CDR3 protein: CASSLIPQDRSRNQPQHF. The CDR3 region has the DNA TGCGCCAGCAGCTTGATTCCCCAGGACAGGTCGCGCAATCAGCCCCAGCATTTT.

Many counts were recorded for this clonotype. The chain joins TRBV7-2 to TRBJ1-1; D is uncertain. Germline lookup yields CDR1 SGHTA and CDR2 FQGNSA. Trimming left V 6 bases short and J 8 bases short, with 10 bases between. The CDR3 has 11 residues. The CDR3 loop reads CASRALTEAFF. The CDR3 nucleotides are TGTGCCAGCAGGGCCCTGACAGAAGCTTTCTTT.

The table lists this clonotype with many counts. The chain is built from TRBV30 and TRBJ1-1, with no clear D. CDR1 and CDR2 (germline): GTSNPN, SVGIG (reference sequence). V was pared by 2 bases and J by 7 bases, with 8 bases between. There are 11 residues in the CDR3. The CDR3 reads CAWSTSFEAFF. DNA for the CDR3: TGTGCCTGGAGTACGAGCTTTGAAGCTTTCTTT.

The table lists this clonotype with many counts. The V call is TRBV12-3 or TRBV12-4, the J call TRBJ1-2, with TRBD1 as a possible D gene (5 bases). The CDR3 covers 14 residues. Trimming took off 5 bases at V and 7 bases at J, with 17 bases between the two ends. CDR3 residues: CASSARGRGAGYTF. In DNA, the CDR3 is TGTGCCAGCAGTGCTCGGGGCCGTGGCGCTGGCTACACCTTC.

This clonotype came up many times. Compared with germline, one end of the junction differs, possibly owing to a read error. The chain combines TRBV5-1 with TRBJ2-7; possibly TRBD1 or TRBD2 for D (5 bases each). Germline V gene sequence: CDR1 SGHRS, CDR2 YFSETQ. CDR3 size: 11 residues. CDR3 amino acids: CASRDLYEQYF. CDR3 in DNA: TGTGCCAGCAGGGACCTCTACGAGCAGTACTTC.

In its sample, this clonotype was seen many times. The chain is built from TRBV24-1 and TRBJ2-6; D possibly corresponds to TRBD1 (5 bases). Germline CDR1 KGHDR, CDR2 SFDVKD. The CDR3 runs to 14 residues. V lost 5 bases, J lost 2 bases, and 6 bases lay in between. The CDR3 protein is CATSGGTGANVLTF. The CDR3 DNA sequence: TGTGCCACCAGTGGGGGCACTGGGGCCAACGTCCTGACTTTC.

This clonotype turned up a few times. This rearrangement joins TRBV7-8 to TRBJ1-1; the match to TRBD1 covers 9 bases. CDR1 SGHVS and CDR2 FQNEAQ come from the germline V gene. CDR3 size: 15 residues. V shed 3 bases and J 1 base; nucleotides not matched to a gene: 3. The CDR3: CASSFTGQGNTEAFF. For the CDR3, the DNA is TGTGCCAGCAGCTTCACGGGACAGGGGAACACTGAAGCTTTCTTT.

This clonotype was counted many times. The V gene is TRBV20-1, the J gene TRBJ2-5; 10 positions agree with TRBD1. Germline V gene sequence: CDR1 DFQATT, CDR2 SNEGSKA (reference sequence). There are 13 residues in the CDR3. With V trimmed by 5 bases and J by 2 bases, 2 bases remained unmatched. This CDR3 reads CSAPDRGQETQYF. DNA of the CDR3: TGCAGTGCTCCGGACAGGGGGCAAGAGACCCAGTACTTC.